This TCR beta chain was observed in a study of vaccination and CD4 T cells after COVID-19. In the study overall: Two of the convalescents were Hispanic, and the group consisted of six males and four females.

Per the germline V gene, CDR1 is LNHDA and CDR2 is SQIVND (reference sequence). The ends were cut back, 3 bases at V and 8 bases at J, with 11 bases in the middle. This CDR3 has 13 amino acids. Cultured CD4+ T-cell DNA underwent Oncomine TCR Beta short-read sequencing. TCRdb passed the PCR reads through MiXCR, listing each CDR3 protein once. The table lists over a thousand distinct CDR3 sequences, about 18% of them singletons. Treatment defined: roughly 10-day PBMC culture with coronavirus spike peptide pools or control peptides (ViraFEST assay). Those CD4+ T cells from the unexposed donor predate the COVID-19 pandemic (2011-2018). Per well, 1.5 million to 2.5 million PBMCs were cultured in the presence of roughly 9 IU/ml IL-2 and around 9.5 ug/ml peptide pools. Investigators isolated CD4+ T cells by negative selection after roughly 10 days of culture. CD4+ T cells from unexposed donors were probed, cells permitting, with SARS-CoV-2 S/N and four cold-coronavirus spikes.

As to this clonotype: Its antigen is currently unknown.

This sequence joins TRBV19 and TRBJ2-4, with D unclear. This sequence was found in a human donor in good health. The sequenced sample consisted of CD4+ T cells from blood, cultured in vitro. The CDR3 sequence: CASSIAQYDIQYF. The CDR3 nucleotides are TGTGCCAGTAGTATCGCACAGTACGACATTCAGTACTTC.